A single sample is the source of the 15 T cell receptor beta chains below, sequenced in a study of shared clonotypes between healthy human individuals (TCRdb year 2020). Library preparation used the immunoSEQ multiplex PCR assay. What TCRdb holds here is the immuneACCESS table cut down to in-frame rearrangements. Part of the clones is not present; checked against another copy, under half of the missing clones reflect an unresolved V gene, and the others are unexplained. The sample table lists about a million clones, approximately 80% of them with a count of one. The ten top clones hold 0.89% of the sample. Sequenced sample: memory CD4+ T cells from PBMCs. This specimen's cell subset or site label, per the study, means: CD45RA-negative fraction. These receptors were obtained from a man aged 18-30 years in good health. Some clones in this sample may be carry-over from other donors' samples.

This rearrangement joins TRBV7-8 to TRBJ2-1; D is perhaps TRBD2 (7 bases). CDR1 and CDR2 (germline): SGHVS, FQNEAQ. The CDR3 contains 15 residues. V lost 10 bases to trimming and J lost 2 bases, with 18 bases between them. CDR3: CATGGRASAYNEQFF. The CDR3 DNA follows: TGTGCCACCGGGGGGCGGGCCAGCGCCTACAATGAGCAGTTCTTC.

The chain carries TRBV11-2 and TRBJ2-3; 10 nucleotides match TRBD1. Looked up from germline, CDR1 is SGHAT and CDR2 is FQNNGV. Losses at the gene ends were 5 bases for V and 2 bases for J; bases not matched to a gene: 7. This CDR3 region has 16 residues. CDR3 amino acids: CASSRRTGGNTDTQYF. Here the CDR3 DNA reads TGTGCCAGCAGCCGTCGGACAGGGGGGAACACAGATACGCAGTATTTT.

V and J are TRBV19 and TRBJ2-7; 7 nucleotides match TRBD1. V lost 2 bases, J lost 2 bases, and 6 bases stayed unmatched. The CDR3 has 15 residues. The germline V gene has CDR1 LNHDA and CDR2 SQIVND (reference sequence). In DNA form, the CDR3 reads TGTGCCAGTAGTATATCGGGACAGAGAGCCTACGAGCAGTACTTC. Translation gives CASSISGQRAYEQYF. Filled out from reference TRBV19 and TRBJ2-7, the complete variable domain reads DGGITQSPKYLFRKEGQNVTLSCEQNLNHDAMYWYRQDPGQGLRLIYYSQIVNDFQKGDIAEGYSVSREKKESFPLTVTSAQKNPTAFYLCASSISGQRAYEQYFGPGTRLTVT.

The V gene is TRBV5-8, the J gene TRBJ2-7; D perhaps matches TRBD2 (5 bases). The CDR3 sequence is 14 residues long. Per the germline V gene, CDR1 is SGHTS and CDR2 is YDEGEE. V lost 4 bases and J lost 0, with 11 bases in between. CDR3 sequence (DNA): TGTGCCAGCAGCCCCAGGACTGACTCCTACGAGCAGTACTTC. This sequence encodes CASSPRTDSYEQYF.

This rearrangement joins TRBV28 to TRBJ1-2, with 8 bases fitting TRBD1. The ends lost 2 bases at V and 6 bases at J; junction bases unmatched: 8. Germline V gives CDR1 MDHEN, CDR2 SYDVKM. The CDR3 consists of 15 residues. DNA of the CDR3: TGTGCCAGCAGTTTACGAGACAGGGGAGGGCATGGCTACACCTTC. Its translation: CASSLRDRGGHGYTF.

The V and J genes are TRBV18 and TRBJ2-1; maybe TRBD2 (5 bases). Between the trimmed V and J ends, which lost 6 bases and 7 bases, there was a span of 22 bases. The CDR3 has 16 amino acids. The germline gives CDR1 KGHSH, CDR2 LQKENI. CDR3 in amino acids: CASSLFEGKNLNEQFF. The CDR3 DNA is TGTGCCAGCTCCCTCTTTGAGGGTAAAAATTTGAATGAGCAGTTCTTC.

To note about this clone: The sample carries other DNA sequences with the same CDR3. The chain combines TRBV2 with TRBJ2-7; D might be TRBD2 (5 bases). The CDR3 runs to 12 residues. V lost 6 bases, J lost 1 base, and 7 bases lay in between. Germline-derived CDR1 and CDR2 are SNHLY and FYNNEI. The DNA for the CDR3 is TGTGCCAGCAGGGACTCTTCCTACGAGCAGTACTTC. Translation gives CASRDSSYEQYF.

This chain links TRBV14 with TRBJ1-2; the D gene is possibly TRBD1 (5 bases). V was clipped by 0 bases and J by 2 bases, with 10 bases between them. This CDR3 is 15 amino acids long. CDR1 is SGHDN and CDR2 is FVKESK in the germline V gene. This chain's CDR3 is CASSQDRWGNYGYTF. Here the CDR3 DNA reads TGTGCCAGCAGCCAAGATCGTTGGGGGAACTATGGCTACACCTTC. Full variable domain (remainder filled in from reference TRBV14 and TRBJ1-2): EAGVTQFPSHSVIEKGQTVTLRCDPISGHDNLYWYRRVMGKEIKFLLHFVKESKQDESGMPNNRFLAERTGGTYSTLKVQPAELEDSGVYFCASSQDRWGNYGYTFGSGTRLTVV.

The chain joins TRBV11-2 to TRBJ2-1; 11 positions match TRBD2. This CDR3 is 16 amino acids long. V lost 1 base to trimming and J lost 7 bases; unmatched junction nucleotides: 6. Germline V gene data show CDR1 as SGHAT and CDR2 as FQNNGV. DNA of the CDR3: TGTGCCAGCAGCTTAGTACCGGGACTAGCGGTTAATGAGCAGTTCTTC. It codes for CASSLVPGLAVNEQFF.

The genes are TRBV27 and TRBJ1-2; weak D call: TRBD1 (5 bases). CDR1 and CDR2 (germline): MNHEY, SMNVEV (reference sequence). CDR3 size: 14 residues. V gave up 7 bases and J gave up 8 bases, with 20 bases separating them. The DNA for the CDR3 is TGTGCCAGCACACCGAGAGGGAGGTGGGGCGGCTACACCTTC. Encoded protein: CASTPRGRWGGYTF.

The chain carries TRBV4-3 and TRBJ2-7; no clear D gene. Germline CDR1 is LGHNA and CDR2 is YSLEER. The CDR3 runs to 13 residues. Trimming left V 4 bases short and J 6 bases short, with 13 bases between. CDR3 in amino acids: CASSLSLAREQYF. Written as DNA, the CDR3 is TGCGCCAGCAGCCTCTCACTCGCGCGCGAGCAGTACTTC.

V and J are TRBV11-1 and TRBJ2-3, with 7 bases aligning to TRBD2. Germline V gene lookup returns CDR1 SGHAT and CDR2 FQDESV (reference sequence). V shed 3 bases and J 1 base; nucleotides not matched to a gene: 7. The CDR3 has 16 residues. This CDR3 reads CASSFRRGGGTDTQYF. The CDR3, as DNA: TGTGCCAGCAGCTTCCGCCGGGGAGGGGGCACAGATACGCAGTATTTT. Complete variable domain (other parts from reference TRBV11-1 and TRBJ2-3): EAEVAQSPRYKITEKSQAVAFWCDPISGHATLYWYRQILGQGPELLVQFQDESVVDDSQLPKDRFSAERLKGVDSTLKIQPAELGDSAMYLCASSFRRGGGTDTQYFGPGTRLTVL.

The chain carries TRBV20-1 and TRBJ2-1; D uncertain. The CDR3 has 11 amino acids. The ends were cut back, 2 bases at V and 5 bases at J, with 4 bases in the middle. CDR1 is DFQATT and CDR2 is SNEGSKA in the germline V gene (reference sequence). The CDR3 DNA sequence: TGCAGTGCTAGACCCCACAATGAGCAGTTCTTC. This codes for CSARPHNEQFF.

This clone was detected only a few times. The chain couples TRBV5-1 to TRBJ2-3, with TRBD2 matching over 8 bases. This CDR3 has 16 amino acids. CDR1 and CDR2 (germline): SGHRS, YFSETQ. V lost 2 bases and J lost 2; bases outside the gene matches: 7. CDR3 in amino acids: CASSFFQRESTDTQYF. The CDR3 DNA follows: TGCGCCAGCAGCTTCTTCCAGCGGGAGTCCACAGATACGCAGTATTTT.

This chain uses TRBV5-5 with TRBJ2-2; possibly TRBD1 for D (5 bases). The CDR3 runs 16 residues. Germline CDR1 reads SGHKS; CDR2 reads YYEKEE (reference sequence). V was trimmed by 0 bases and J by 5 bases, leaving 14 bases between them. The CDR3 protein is CASSLAVQGRTGELFF. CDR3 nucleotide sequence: TGTGCCAGCAGCTTGGCCGTCCAGGGTAGGACCGGGGAGCTGTTTTTT.